This passage covers 18 T cell receptor beta chains from one sample sequenced in a study of CD8 T cells in Susac syndrome. An amount of RNA that ranged from roughly 0.45 to 1 ug was reverse transcribed with random hexamers. One entry per CDR3 protein, called by TCRdb with MiXCR from the immunoSEQ multiplex PCR reads. Found here are 150,000 to 200,000 distinct CDR3 sequences, almost 96% of them singletons; the top ten hold more than 0.08%. Input material: CD4+ T cells from PBMCs. The source of these receptors is a human donor with Susac syndrome.

V and J are TRBV19 and TRBJ1-5; TRBD1 aligns across 7 bases. V shed 3 bases and J 3 bases; nucleotides not matched to a gene: 2. Germline values: CDR1 LNHDA, CDR2 SQIVND (reference sequence). The CDR3 is 14 amino acids. CDR3 amino acids: CASSIGTVNQPQHF. The DNA of the CDR3 is TGTGCCAGTAGTATCGGGACAGTCAATCAGCCCCAGCATTTT.

The chain links TRBV30 to TRBJ1-1; no definite D call. CDR3 length equals 13 residues. The V gene lost 0 bases and the J gene lost 5 bases, with 10 bases spanning the gap. Germline CDR1 is GTSNPN and CDR2 is SVGIG (reference sequence). The CDR3 here is CAWSVLVGTEAFF. For the CDR3, the DNA is TGTGCCTGGAGTGTACTTGTGGGTACTGAAGCTTTCTTT.

This chain connects TRBV15 to TRBJ2-1; 9 bases match TRBD1. CDR3 length equals 15 residues. With 5 bases clipped from V and 8 bases from J, the junction kept 10 bases outside the gene matches. Per the germline V gene, CDR1 is LNHNV and CDR2 is YYDKDF (reference sequence). CDR3 coding DNA: TGTGCCACCAGCGGTAGGACAGGGGAGGTCGATGAGCAGTTCTTC. It encodes CATSGRTGEVDEQFF.

The chain employs TRBV14 and TRBJ2-5; 8 bases map to TRBD2. This CDR3 contains 13 residues. CDR1 is SGHDN and CDR2 is FVKESK in the germline V gene. With V trimmed by 6 bases and J by 5 bases, 5 bases remained unmatched. The CDR3 DNA follows: TGTGCCAGCAGACATAGCGGGGTGGAGACCCAGTACTTC. Its protein is CASRHSGVETQYF.

This chain uses TRBV30 with TRBJ1-6; D not resolved. The CDR3 length is 13 residues. Germline values: CDR1 GTSNPN, CDR2 SVGIG (reference sequence). Trimming took off 4 bases at V and 6 bases at J, with 10 bases between the two ends. CDR3 coding DNA: TGTGCCTGGACACGTCTTAGTAATTCACCCCTCCACTTT. It yields the protein CAWTRLSNSPLHF.

V and J are TRBV20-1 and TRBJ2-5; TRBD2 matches at 9 bases. V lost 3 bases and J lost 1; bases outside the gene matches: 3. From germline, CDR1 is DFQATT and CDR2 SNEGSKA (reference sequence). The CDR3 length is 14 residues. The CDR3: CSASLAGFQETQYF. The CDR3 DNA sequence: TGCAGTGCTAGTCTAGCGGGGTTCCAAGAGACCCAGTACTTC.

The V call is TRBV29-1, the J call TRBJ2-3, with TRBD2 matching 7 bases. The germline gives CDR1 SQVTM, CDR2 ANQGSEA. V dropped 3 bases and J dropped 2; count of bases not matched to a gene: 8. The CDR3 is 15 amino acids. CDR3 loop: CSVDGGGFNTDTQYF. The CDR3 DNA reads as TGCAGCGTTGATGGGGGGGGGTTCAACACAGATACGCAGTATTTT.

CDR3 sequence: CAWSPSNSPLHF. CDR3 bases: TGTGCCTGGAGTCCCAGTAATTCACCCCTCCACTTT. The gene calls are TRBV30 and TRBJ1-6; D call uncertain. Germline V CDR1 and CDR2: GTSNPN, SVGIG (reference sequence). V was cut by 2 bases and J by 6 bases, with 5 bases left in between. The CDR3 runs to 12 residues.

The gene calls are TRBV3-1 and TRBJ2-3, with a possible D match to TRBD2 (6 bases). Germline CDR1 LGHDT, CDR2 YNNKEL (reference sequence). This CDR3 has 18 amino acids. The germline V and J ends were trimmed by 2 bases and 2 bases, with 20 bases remaining between them. The CDR3 loop reads CASSQRGGSSGYTDTQYF. CDR3 sequence (DNA): TGTGCCAGCAGCCAAAGAGGAGGGTCGAGCGGATACACAGATACGCAGTATTTT.

The gene calls are TRBV7-7 and TRBJ2-2; 12 positions match TRBD2. Germline-derived CDR1 and CDR2 are SSHAT and FNYEAQ (reference sequence). With 4 bases clipped from V and 1 base from J, the junction kept 7 bases outside the gene matches. There are 18 residues in the CDR3. The CDR3 region has the DNA TGTGCCAGCAGCTCCGGACTAGCGGGGCCCCTGAACACCGGGGAGCTGTTTTTT. As protein: CASSSGLAGPLNTGELFF.

The chain uses TRBV28 and TRBJ1-6; 10 nucleotides line up with TRBD1. Trimming at V came to 5 bases and at J to 7 bases, leaving 8 bases not matched to a gene. Germline CDR1 reads MDHEN; CDR2 reads SYDVKM. The CDR3 totals 16 residues. The CDR3 protein is CASSPWWGQGNSPLHF. The CDR3 DNA reads as TGTGCCAGCAGTCCTTGGTGGGGACAGGGGAATTCACCCCTCCACTTT. Variable domain in full (rest from reference TRBV28 and TRBJ1-6): DVKVTQSSRYLVKRTGEKVFLECVQDMDHENMFWYRQDPGLGLRLIYFSYDVKMKEKGDIPEGYSVSREKKERFSLILESASTNQTSMYLCASSPWWGQGNSPLHFGNGTRLTVT.

The chain links TRBV12-3 or TRBV12-4 to TRBJ2-1; 8 positions match TRBD1. The CDR3 is 14 amino acids. V trimming: 6 bases; J trimming: 8 bases; junction bases outside the gene matches: 9. The CDR3 DNA is TGTGCCAGCAGGAAAGGACAGGGTGCCTATGAGCAGTTCTTC. It specifies CASRKGQGAYEQFF.

This chain joins TRBV3-1 and TRBJ2-1, with D perhaps matching TRBD2 (6 bases). The CDR3 has 13 residues. The V end lost 4 bases, the J end lost 9 bases, and 13 bases lay between the germline ends. Looked up from germline, CDR1 is LGHDT and CDR2 is YNNKEL (reference sequence). The DNA of the CDR3 is TGTGCCAGCAGCCGTTTGGGGGGTGGTGAGCAGTTCTTC. Translated: CASSRLGGGEQFF.

The chain has TRBV30 and TRBJ1-1; D may be TRBD1 (5 bases). The CDR3 is 13 residues long. V lost 0 bases to trimming and J lost 6 bases, with 11 bases between them. CDR1 and CDR2 (germline): GTSNPN, SVGIG (reference sequence). CDR3 bases: TGTGCCTGGAGTGTCGGGGGAGGGGCTGAAGCTTTCTTT. Translated, it gives CAWSVGGGAEAFF. The complete variable domain, with remaining parts taken from reference TRBV30 and TRBJ1-1, reads SQTIHQWPATLVQPVGSPLSLECTVEGTSNPNLYWYRQAAGRGLQLLFYSVGIGQISSEVPQNLSASRPQDRQFILSSKKLLLSDSGFYLCAWSVGGGAEAFFGQGTRLTVV.

This clonotype appeared a single time. V and J are TRBV18 and TRBJ2-7, with D maybe TRBD1 (6 bases). This CDR3 comprises 15 residues. Trimming removed 0 bases at V and 3 bases at J, with 12 bases between. Germline V gene lookup returns CDR1 KGHSH and CDR2 LQKENI. CDR3 residues: CASSPPDRSGYEQYF. DNA of the CDR3: TGTGCCAGCTCACCACCTGACAGGTCGGGCTACGAGCAGTACTTC. Full variable domain (outside the CDR3, taken from reference TRBV18 and TRBJ2-7): NAGVMQNPRHLVRRRGQEARLRCSPMKGHSHVYWYRQLPEEGLKFMVYLQKENIIDESGMPKERFSAEFPKEGPSILRIQQVVRGDSAAYFCASSPPDRSGYEQYFGPGTRLTVT.

This clonotype was seen once. The J gene is TRBJ2-5, the V gene TRBV3-1; 12 nucleotides agree with TRBD2. Germline V lookup: CDR1 LGHDT, CDR2 YNNKEL (reference sequence). Losses at the gene ends were 1 base for V and 5 bases for J; bases not matched to a gene: 11. The CDR3 covers 18 residues. DNA for the CDR3: TGTGCCAGCAGCCAAGGAGGGCTAGCGGGGGGGCGTCGTGAGACCCAGTACTTC. Translation: CASSQGGLAGGRRETQYF.

V usage is TRBV12-3 or TRBV12-4 and J usage is TRBJ1-2; D is perhaps TRBD1 (5 bases). Deletions cut 3 bases from V and 7 bases from J, with 15 bases between. The CDR3 contains 14 residues. CDR3 sequence reads: CASSFGRGVSGYTF. The CDR3 DNA reads as TGTGCCAGCAGTTTCGGCCGGGGGGTATCTGGCTACACCTTC.

The chain combines TRBV30 with TRBJ1-2; TRBD1 agrees at 7 bases. Germline V lookup: CDR1 GTSNPN, CDR2 SVGIG (reference sequence). This CDR3 has 13 residues. The junction had 4 bases not matched to a gene; V was cut back by 5 bases and J by 1 base. The DNA of the CDR3 is TGTGCCTGGGCCCGGGACAGTAACTATGGCTACACCTTC. Its translation is CAWARDSNYGYTF. The whole variable domain, remainder taken from reference TRBV30 and TRBJ1-2, is SQTIHQWPATLVQPVGSPLSLECTVEGTSNPNLYWYRQAAGRGLQLLFYSVGIGQISSEVPQNLSASRPQDRQFILSSKKLLLSDSGFYLCAWARDSNYGYTFGSGTRLTVV.